One and the same sample provided the 22 T cell receptor beta chains below, sequenced in a study of T cells in women clearing cervical HPV infection. Profiling relied on immunoSEQ multiplex PCR, and the TCRdb table lists in-frame clones only, not all of them. This sample's table reports some 30,000 clones. The sequenced sample was blood buffy coat. All receptors come from a woman aged 18 to 75 with a cervical HPV16 infection that either progressed to CIN3+ or cleared (not recorded which).

For this clone: The read comes to an end 3 residues before the CDR3 does, leaving the germline J gene to fill in the end. The J gene is TRBJ1-4, the V gene TRBV4-1; a weak D match, TRBD1 (6 bases). Germline assignment: CDR1 MGHRA and CDR2 YSYEKL. V was trimmed by 0 bases and J by 8 bases, leaving 13 bases between them. This CDR3 region has 15 residues. CDR3 sequence reads: CASSQETGWNEKLFF. The covered CDR3 bases are TGCGCCAGCAGCCAAGAAACAGGGTGGAACGAAAAA.

On this clone: The read stops 3 residues short of the end of the CDR3; the missing end is completed from the germline J gene. The rearrangement links TRBV11-2 to TRBJ2-2, with 9 bases aligning to TRBD1. Germline V gene data show CDR1 as SGHAT and CDR2 as FQNNGV. V lost 6 bases and J lost 5; bases outside the gene matches: 1. CDR3 length: 13 residues. The CDR3 here is CASRDRGTGELFF. CDR3 DNA (partial): TGTGCCAGCAGAGACAGGGGGACCGGGGAG. The whole variable domain, remainder taken from reference TRBV11-2 and TRBJ2-2, is EAGVAQSPRYKIIEKRQSVAFWCNPISGHATLYWYQQILGQGPKLLIQFQNNGVVDDSQLPKDRFSAERLKGVDSTLKIQPAKLEDSAVYLCASRDRGTGELFFGEGSRLTVL.

Comment on this clone: The CDR3 end lies 3 residues beyond the end of the read and is filled in from the germline J gene. The chain is built from TRBV4-1 and TRBJ2-1; tentatively, D is TRBD2 (6 bases). This CDR3 spans 15 amino acids. Per germline, CDR1 MGHRA and CDR2 YSYEKL. The V end was cut by 0 bases, the J end by 4 bases, with 10 bases between. Partial CDR3 DNA: TGCGCCAGCAGCCAAGATGCCCGGGGGTACAATGAG. Its protein is CASSQDARGYNE. In full, the CDR3 is CASSQDARGYNEQFF.

Note on this clone: The read terminates 3 residues ahead of where the CDR3 ends, so the germline J gene completes it. The chain combines TRBV5-1 with TRBJ2-1; TRBD2 matches 13 bases. The CDR3 consists of 16 residues. Germline CDR1 is SGHRS and CDR2 is YFSETQ. Trimming took 3 bases from V and 4 from J; bases not matched to a gene: 4. The part of the CDR3 DNA that was read is TGCGCCAGCAGCTCCGGGACTAGCGGGGAATACAATGAG. Amino acid sequence: CASSSGTSGEYNE. The entire CDR3 reads CASSSGTSGEYNEQFF. The full variable domain, its missing parts supplied by reference TRBV5-1 and TRBJ2-1, is KAGVTQTPRYLIKTRGQQVTLSCSPISGHRSVSWYQQTPGQGLQFLFEYFSETQRNKGNFPGRFSGRQFSNSRSEMNVSTLELGDSALYLCASSSGTSGEYNEQFFGPGTRLTVL.

Comments on this clone: Sequencing ends 3 residues short of the CDR3 end; the germline J gene provides the rest. The rearrangement uses TRBV7-6 and TRBJ1-1; tentative D call: TRBD1 (6 bases). The CDR3 length is 15 residues. Germline CDR1 and CDR2: SGHVS and FNYEAQ. CDR3 bases read: TGTGCCAGCAGCGCGCGGGGGCTTTCCTACAATGAG. This codes for CASSARGLSYNE. The full CDR3 sequence reads CASSARGLSYNEAFF.

On this clone: The CDR3 extends 3 residues past the end of the read, so its final part is completed from the germline J gene. The V call is TRBV7-9, the J call TRBJ1-1; 11 bases fit TRBD1. Germline CDR1 reads SEHNR; CDR2 reads FQNEAQ (reference sequence). This CDR3 region has 15 residues. The junction had 3 bases not matched to a gene; V was cut back by 1 base and J by 5 bases. CDR3 residues: CASSLEGQGGTEAFF. The DNA read from the CDR3 is TGTGCCAGCAGCTTAGAGGGACAGGGGGGTACTGAA.

Comments on this clone: The read stops 3 residues short of the end of the CDR3; the missing end is completed from the germline J gene. This chain uses TRBV7-9 with TRBJ1-2; weak D call: TRBD1 (5 bases). The length of the CDR3 is 14 residues. The germline V gene has CDR1 SEHNR and CDR2 FQNEAQ (reference sequence). CDR3 sequence reads: CASSLSGITDTYTF. The part of the CDR3 DNA that was read is TGTGCCAGCAGCTTATCAGGGATCACAGATACC. The entire variable domain, with the rest obtained from reference TRBV7-9 and TRBJ1-2, is as follows: DTGVSQNPRHKITKRGQNVTFRCDPISEHNRLYWYRQTLGQGPEFLTYFQNEAQLEKSRLLSDRFSAERPKGSFSTLEIQRTEQGDSAMYLCASSLSGITDTYTFGSGTRLTVV.

As to this clone: The sequence runs out 3 residues before the end of the CDR3; the remainder is reconstructed from the germline J gene. V gene TRBV30 combines with J gene TRBJ1-3; 11 nucleotides line up with TRBD1. The ends lost 5 bases at V and 4 bases at J; junction bases unmatched: 7. The germline V gene has CDR1 GTSNPN and CDR2 SVGIG (reference sequence). The CDR3 length is 15 residues. The sequenced part of the CDR3 DNA is TGTGCCTGGGTCCGGGGGACAGGGGGAGGAAACACC. This encodes CAWVRGTGGGNT. The whole CDR3 protein is CAWVRGTGGGNTIYF.

As for this clone: The sequenced fragment ends 3 residues before the CDR3 boundary, so the rest is inferred from the germline J gene. The chain has TRBV7-6 and TRBJ2-1; tentatively, D is TRBD1 (5 bases). The CDR3 extends over 16 amino acids. From germline, CDR1 is SGHVS and CDR2 FNYEAQ. The V and J ends lost 2 bases and 0 bases respectively, with 11 bases between them. CDR3 amino acids: CASSLLGRGSYNEQFF. The part of the CDR3 DNA that was read is TGTGCCAGCAGCTTACTTGGAAGGGGCTCCTACAATGAG.

CDR3 protein: CSAVDLGAYEQYF. Incomplete CDR3 DNA: TGCAGTGCTGTAGATCTCGGGGCCTACGAG. This chain joins TRBV20-1 and TRBJ2-7; a weak D match, TRBD2 (5 bases). The read ends 3 residues early relative to the CDR3; the germline J gene fills the gap. CDR1 is DFQATT and CDR2 is SNEGSKA in the germline V gene (reference sequence). Trimming left V 5 bases short and J 2 bases short, with 13 bases between. This CDR3 has 13 amino acids.

To note about this clone: The read halts 3 residues ahead of the CDR3 end, with the missing end drawn from the germline J gene. The rearrangement joins TRBV20-1 to TRBJ1-2, with 8 nucleotides matching TRBD1. The CDR3 runs 14 residues. Germline-derived CDR1 and CDR2 are DFQATT and SNEGSKA (reference sequence). Incomplete CDR3 DNA: TGCAGTGCTAGAGGACAGGGGTCCGAGGGAGGC. Encoded protein: CSARGQGSEGG. The whole CDR3 sequence reads CSARGQGSEGGYTF.

Remarks on this clone: The CDR3 end falls 3 residues outside the read, so it is completed with the germline J gene. The chain couples TRBV20-1 to TRBJ2-7; 7 nucleotides match TRBD2. In germline, CDR1 is DFQATT, CDR2 SNEGSKA (reference sequence). This CDR3 spans 14 amino acids. The junction had 6 bases not matched to a gene; V was cut back by 0 bases and J by 4 bases. CDR3: CSAREQRDKYEQYF. The DNA read from the CDR3 is TGCAGTGCTAGAGAGCAGCGGGATAAGTACGAG.

Concerning this clone itself: The observed sequence ends 3 residues before the CDR3 terminus, with the missing tail filled in from the germline J gene. This chain links TRBV29-1 with TRBJ1-2; D is perhaps TRBD1 (6 bases). The CDR3 consists of 15 residues. The V and J ends lost 8 bases and 1 base respectively, with 20 bases between them. The germline gives CDR1 SQVTM, CDR2 ANQGSEA. The CDR3 protein is CSIRDTGPLNYGYTF. The sequenced CDR3 bases are TGCAGCATCCGGGACACTGGCCCCCTTAACTATGGC.

In the case of this clone: The CDR3 end is not reached by the read, which stops 3 residues before it; the germline J gene fills it in. The chain employs TRBV29-1 and TRBJ1-1, with D possibly matching TRBD1 (6 bases). The CDR3 spans 13 residues. Germline V lookup: CDR1 SQVTM, CDR2 ANQGSEA. CDR3 sequence: CSVERWGGAEAFF. The sequenced part of the CDR3 DNA is TGCAGCGTTGAACGGTGGGGGGGCGCAGAA.

The chain's CDR3 is CASSPDYGGTDTQYF. The CDR3 bases that were read are TGTGCCAGCAGCCCGGACTACGGTGGCACAGATACG. The chain links TRBV7-2 to TRBJ2-3; weak D call: TRBD2 (6 bases). The DNA ends 3 residues before the CDR3 does, and the rest of the CDR3 is filled in from the germline J gene. Germline loops: CDR1 SGHTA, CDR2 FQGNSA. V lost 5 bases and J lost 1, with 13 bases in between. The CDR3 totals 15 residues.

On this clone: The read terminates 3 residues ahead of where the CDR3 ends, so the germline J gene completes it. The chain is built from TRBV10-3 and TRBJ2-3, with D perhaps matching TRBD2 (6 bases). Trimming left V 6 bases short and J 0 bases short, with 13 bases between. Germline V gives CDR1 ENHRY, CDR2 SYGVKD. This CDR3 comprises 15 residues. The CDR3 loop is CAIRAIAASTDTQYF. The sequenced part of the CDR3 DNA is TGTGCCATCAGGGCCATAGCGGCTAGCACAGATACG.

With regard to this clone: Coverage ceases 3 residues before the CDR3 finishes, and the germline J gene fills in the end. The chain uses TRBV6-1 and TRBJ1-1; D ambiguous. Per germline, CDR1 MNHNS and CDR2 SASEGT. Trimming cost V 7 bases and J 0 bases, with 15 bases left between them. CDR3 length equals 15 residues. Here the CDR3 reads CASTEARSVNTEAFF. The covered CDR3 bases are TGTGCCAGCACCGAAGCTAGGAGCGTGAACACTGAA.

Here the CDR3 reads CATQNNKRLAGAEEGEQFF. The CDR3 DNA, read in part, is TGTGCCACCCAAAACAATAAGAGACTAGCGGGAGCCGAAGAGGGTGAG. The chain carries TRBV19 and TRBJ2-1, with 12 bases lining up with TRBD2. The read gets to within 3 residues of the CDR3 end, and the germline J gene fills in the rest. This CDR3 is built from 19 residues. Germline values: CDR1 LNHDA, CDR2 SQIVND (reference sequence). V shed 10 bases, J shed 9 bases, and the junction held 25 bases outside the gene matches.

With respect to this clone: The read finishes 3 residues shy of the CDR3 end, and the germline J gene is used to complete it. The genes are TRBV7-9 and TRBJ1-4; D perhaps matches TRBD1 (5 bases). The CDR3 has 13 amino acids. Germline-derived CDR1 and CDR2 are SEHNR and FQNEAQ (reference sequence). CDR3 residues: CASSLDGANVLFF. The part of the CDR3 DNA that was read is TGTGCCAGCAGCTTAGATGGGGCCAACGTA.

With regard to this clone: The read terminates 3 residues before the CDR3 end, so the remaining end is supplied by the germline J gene. The chain recombines TRBV18 with TRBJ2-7; TRBD1 or TRBD2 may be the D gene (5 bases each). Germline CDR1 KGHSH, CDR2 LQKENI. Trimming shortened V by 3 bases and J by 1 base, and 10 bases separated the two germline ends. The CDR3 loop spans 14 amino acids. The CDR3 reads CASSPEGMSYEQYF. The covered CDR3 bases are TGTGCCAGCTCACCCGAGGGGATGTCCTACGAG.

Regarding this clone: The read terminates 3 residues before the CDR3 end, so the remaining end is supplied by the germline J gene. The genes are TRBV2 and TRBJ2-2; 8 nucleotides align to TRBD1. This CDR3 is built from 16 residues. The V gene's germline CDR1 is SNHLY and CDR2 FYNNEI. The V and J ends lost 2 bases and 2 bases, in that order; junction bases with no gene match: 4. The CDR3 bases that were read are TGTGCCAGCAGTGAATGGGGACAGGTTAACACCGGGGAG. Encoded protein: CASSEWGQVNTGE. The whole CDR3 sequence reads CASSEWGQVNTGELFF.

Concerning this clone itself: The CDR3 extends 3 residues past the end of the read, so its final part is completed from the germline J gene. The J gene is TRBJ2-7, the V gene TRBV5-1; possible D gene TRBD1, 5 bases. Germline V gene lookup returns CDR1 SGHRS and CDR2 YFSETQ. Trimming stripped 2 bases from V and 2 bases from J, with 11 bases between. This CDR3 comprises 14 residues. The sequenced CDR3 bases are TGCGCCAGCAGCTTCGACAGAGTAGCCTACGAG. This translates into CASSFDRVAYE. The CDR3 as a whole reads CASSFDRVAYEQYF.